A selection of T cell receptor beta chains follows, all from one sample in a study of T-cell reconstitution after alpha-beta-depleted transplantation in children. One entry per CDR3 protein, called by TCRdb with MiXCR from the PCR reads. This sample has about a million distinct CDR3 sequences; roughly 29% occur once, and the top ten carry about 28%. The sample was PBMCs, mostly from graft donor cells, taken 360 days after TCRalphabeta/CD19-depleted stem cell transplant. The source is a boy less than two years old who had a stem cell transplant for SCID, so the T cells may come from the graft donor. The CDR3 runs from the conserved cysteine through the conserved F or W. D genes are given only for firm matches. Not all rows give a size; the values are once, few, many and, for expanded clones, a class.

size	D	V	length	J	DNA	CDR3
many	TRBD1	TRBV10-3	14	TRBJ1-1	TGTGCGGCCGGGGGGAGACAGGGCGGAACTGAAGCTTTCTTT	CAAGGRQGGTEAFF
many	.	TRBV27	14	TRBJ2-7	TGTGCCAGCAGTTCAGGTATAAGGACTTACGAGCAGTACTTC	CASSSGIRTYEQYF
few	TRBD1	TRBV29-1	13	TRBJ1-1	TGCAGCGCCGAGAACAGGGGGAACACTGAAGCTTTCTTT	CSAENRGNTEAFF
few	.	TRBV4-2	15	TRBJ1-1	TGTGCCAGCAGCCAAGATGGTCACGGAATACCTGAAGCTTTCTTT	CASSQDGHGIPEAFF
few	TRBD1	TRBV7-9	16	TRBJ2-1	TGTGCCAGCAGCTTAGTGGGACAGGGAACCTACAATGAGCAGTTCTTC	CASSLVGQGTYNEQFF
.	.	TRBV9	17	TRBJ2-3	TGTGCCAGCAGGGGTGGGGGGGCCAACCCAAGCACAGATACGCAGTATTTT	CASRGGGANPSTDTQYF
few	.	TRBV24-1	15	TRBJ2-5	TGTGCCACCAGTGATGGGACCCTAAAGGCGCGGACCCAGTACTTC	CATSDGTLKARTQYF
few	.	TRBV20-1	12	TRBJ2-3	TGCGTTAGGGGGATCCTCACAGATACGCAGTATTTT	CVRGILTDTQYF
many	.	TRBV28	11	TRBJ1-5	TGTGCCAGCACCAGTAATCAGCCCCAGCATTTT	CASTSNQPQHF
.	.	TRBV2	15	TRBJ2-5	TGTGCCAGCAGCGCCGGGACACAAAAGAGGGAGACCCAGTACTTC	CASSAGTQKRETQYF
few	.	TRBV3-1	12	TRBJ2-3	TGTGCCAGCAGCAGACACACAGATACGCAGTATTTT	CASSRHTDTQYF
few	.	TRBV5-1	13	TRBJ2-5	TGCGCCAGCAGCTGGGCAGTCCAAGAGACCCAGTACTTC	CASSWAVQETQYF
once	.	TRBV7-9	14	TRBJ1-1	TGTGCCAGCAGCTTCCTACGGTCGGACACTGAAGCTTTCTTT	CASSFLRSDTEAFF
.	.	TRBV12-3/TRBV12-4	16	TRBJ2-3	TGTGCCAGCAGTTACTACTCAAACCATGTCACAGATACGCAGTATTTT	CASSYYSNHVTDTQYF
.	.	TRBV3-1	15	TRBJ2-3	TGTGCCAGCAGCCAACGCCGACCCGGGACAGATACGCAGTATTTT	CASSQRRPGTDTQYF
few	TRBD2	TRBV20-1	15	TRBJ2-5	TGCAGTGCTAAAGGACTAGCGGGGGCACAAGAGACCCAGTACTTC	CSAKGLAGAQETQYF
few	.	TRBV15	17	TRBJ2-2	TGTGCCACCCGAACCAAATACTGGACAGAGAACACCGGGGAGCTGTTTTTT	CATRTKYWTENTGELFF
.	TRBD2	TRBV20-1	18	TRBJ2-2	TGCAGTGCTAGAGGTTTATCGACGGGACTAGGGAACACCGGGGAGCTGTTTTTT	CSARGLSTGLGNTGELFF